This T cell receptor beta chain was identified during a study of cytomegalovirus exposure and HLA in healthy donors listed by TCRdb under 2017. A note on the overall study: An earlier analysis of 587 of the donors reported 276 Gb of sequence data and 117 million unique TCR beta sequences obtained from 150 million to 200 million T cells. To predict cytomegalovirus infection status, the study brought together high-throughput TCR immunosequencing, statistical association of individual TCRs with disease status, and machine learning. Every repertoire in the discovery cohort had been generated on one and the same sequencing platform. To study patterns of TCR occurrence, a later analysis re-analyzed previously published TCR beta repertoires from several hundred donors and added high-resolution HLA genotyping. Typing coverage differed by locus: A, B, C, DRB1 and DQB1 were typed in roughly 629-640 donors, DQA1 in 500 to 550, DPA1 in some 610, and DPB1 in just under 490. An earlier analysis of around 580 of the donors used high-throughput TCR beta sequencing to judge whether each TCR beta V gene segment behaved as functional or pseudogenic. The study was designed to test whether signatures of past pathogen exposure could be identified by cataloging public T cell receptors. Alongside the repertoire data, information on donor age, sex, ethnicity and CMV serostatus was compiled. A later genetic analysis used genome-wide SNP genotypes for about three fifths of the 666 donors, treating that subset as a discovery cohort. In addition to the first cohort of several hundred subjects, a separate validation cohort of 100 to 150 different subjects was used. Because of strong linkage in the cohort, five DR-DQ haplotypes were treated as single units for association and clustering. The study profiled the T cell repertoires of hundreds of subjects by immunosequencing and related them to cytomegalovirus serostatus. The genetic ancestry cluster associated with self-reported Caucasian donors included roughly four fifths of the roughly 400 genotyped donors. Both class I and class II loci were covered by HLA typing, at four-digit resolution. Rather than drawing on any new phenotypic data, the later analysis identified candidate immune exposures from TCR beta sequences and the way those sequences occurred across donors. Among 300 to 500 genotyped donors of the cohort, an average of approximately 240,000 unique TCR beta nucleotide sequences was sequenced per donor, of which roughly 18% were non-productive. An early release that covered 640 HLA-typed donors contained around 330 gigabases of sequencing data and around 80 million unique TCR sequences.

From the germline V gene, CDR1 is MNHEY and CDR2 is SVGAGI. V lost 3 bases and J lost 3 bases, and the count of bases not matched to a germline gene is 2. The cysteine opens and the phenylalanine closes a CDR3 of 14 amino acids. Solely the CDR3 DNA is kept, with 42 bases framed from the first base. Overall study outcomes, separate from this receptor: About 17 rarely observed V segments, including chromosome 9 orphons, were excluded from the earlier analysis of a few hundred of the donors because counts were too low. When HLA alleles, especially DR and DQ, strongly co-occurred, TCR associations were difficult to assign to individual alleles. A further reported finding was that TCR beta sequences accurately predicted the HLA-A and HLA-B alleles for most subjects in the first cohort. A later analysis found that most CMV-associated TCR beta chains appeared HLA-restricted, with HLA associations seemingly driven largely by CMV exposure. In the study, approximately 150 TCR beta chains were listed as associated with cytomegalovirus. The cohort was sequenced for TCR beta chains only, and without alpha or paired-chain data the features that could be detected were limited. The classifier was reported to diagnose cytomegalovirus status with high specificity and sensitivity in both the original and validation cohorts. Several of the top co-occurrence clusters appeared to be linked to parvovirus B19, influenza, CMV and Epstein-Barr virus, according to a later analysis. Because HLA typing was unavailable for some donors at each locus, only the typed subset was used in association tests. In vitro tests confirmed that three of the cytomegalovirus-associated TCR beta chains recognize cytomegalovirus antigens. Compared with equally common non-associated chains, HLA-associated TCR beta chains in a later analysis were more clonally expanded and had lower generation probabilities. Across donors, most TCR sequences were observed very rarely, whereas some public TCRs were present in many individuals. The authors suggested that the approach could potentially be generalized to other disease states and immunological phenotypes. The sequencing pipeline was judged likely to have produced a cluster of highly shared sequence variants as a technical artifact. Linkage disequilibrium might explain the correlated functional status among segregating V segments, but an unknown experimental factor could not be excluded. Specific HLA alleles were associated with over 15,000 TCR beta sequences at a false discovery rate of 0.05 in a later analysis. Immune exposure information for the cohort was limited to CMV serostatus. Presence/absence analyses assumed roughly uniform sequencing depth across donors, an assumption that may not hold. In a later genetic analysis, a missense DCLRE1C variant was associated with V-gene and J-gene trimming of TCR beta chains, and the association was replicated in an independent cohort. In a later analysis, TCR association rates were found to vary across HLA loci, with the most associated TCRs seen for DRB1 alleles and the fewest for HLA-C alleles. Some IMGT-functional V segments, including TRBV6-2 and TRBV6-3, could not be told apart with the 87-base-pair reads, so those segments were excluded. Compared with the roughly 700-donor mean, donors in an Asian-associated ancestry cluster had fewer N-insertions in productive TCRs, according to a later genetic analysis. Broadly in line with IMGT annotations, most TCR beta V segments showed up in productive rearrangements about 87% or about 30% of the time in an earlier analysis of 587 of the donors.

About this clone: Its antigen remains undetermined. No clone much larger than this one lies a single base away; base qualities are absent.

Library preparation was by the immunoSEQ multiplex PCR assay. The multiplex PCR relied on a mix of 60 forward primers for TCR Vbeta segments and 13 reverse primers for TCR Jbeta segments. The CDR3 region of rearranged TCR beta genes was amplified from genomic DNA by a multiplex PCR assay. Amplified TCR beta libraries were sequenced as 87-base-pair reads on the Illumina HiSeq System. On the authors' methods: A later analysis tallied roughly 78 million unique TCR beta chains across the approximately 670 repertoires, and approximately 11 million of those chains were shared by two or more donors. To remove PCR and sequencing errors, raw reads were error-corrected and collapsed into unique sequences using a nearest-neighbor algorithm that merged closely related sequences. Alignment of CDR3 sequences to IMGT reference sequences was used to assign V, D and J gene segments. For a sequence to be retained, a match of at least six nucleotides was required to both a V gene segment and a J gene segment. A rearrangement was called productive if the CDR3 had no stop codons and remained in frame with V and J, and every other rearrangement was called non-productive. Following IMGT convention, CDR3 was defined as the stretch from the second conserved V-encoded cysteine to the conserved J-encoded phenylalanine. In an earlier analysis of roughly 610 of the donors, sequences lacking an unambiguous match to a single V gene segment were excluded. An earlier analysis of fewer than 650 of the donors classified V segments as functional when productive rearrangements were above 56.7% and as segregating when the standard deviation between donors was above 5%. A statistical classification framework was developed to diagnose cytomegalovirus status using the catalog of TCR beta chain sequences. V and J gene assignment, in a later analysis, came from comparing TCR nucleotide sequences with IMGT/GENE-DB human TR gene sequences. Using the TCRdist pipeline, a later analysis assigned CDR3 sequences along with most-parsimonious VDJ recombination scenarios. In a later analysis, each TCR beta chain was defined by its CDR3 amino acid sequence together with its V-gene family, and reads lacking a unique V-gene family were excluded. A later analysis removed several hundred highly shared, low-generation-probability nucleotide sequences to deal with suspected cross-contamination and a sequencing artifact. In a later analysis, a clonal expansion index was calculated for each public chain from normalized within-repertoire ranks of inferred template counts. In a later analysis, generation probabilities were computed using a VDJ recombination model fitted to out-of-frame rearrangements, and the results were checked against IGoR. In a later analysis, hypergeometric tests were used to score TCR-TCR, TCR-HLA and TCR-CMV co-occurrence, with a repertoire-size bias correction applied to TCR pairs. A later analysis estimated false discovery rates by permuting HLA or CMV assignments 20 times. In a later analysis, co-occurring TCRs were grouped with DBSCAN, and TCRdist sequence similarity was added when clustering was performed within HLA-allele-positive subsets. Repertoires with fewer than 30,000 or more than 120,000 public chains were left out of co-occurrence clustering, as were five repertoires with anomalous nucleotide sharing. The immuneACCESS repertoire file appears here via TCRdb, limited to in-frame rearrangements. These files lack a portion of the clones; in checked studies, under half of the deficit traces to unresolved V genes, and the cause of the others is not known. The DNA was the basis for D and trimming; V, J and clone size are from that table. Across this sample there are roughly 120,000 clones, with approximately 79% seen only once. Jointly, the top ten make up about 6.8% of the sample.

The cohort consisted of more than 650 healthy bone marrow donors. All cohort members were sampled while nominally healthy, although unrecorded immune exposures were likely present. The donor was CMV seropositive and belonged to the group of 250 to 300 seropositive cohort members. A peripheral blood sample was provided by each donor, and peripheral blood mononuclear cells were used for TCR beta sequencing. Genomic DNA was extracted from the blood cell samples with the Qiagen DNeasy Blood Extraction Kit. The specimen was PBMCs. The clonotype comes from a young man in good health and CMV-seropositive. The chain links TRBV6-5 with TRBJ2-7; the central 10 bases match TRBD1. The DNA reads TGTGCCAGCAGTTATGGACAGGGGGGCTACGAGCAGTACTTC. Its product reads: CASSYGQGGYEQYF.